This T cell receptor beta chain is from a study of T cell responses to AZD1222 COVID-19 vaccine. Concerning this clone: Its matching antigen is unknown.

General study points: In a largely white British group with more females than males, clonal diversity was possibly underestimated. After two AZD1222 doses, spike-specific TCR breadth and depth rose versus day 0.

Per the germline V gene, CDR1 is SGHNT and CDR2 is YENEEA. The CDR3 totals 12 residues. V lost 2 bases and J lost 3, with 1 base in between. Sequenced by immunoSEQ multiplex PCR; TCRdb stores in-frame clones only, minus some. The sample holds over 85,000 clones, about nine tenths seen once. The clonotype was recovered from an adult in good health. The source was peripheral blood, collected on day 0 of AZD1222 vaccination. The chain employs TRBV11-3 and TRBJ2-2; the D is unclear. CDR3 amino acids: CASSLYTGELFF. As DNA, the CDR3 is TGTGCCAGCAGCTTATACACCGGGGAGCTGTTTTTT.